Listed below are T cell receptor beta chains from one sample, sequenced in a study of T cells in localized non-small cell lung cancer. Profiled with immunoSEQ multiplex PCR; TCRdb holds only in-frame clones, not every one. Of over 20,000 clones in the sample, about 86% were seen once. The sequenced sample was peripheral blood, obtained before any cancer treatment. The receptor set was obtained from a female donor over 55 with stage I lung adenocarcinoma. Both conserved end residues are part of each CDR3. D genes are given only for firm matches. Expanded clones get a size class; other rows say once, few or many, or leave the size out.

d_call: -; cdr3_length: 14; v_call: TRBV7-9; clone_size: medium-sized; j_call: TRBJ1-2; cdr3_nt: TGTGCCAGCAGCTTCGGGAGAAGGGACTATGGCTACACCTTC; cdr3_aa: CASSFGRRDYGYTF
d_call: TRBD1; cdr3_length: 14; v_call: TRBV6-1; clone_size: -; j_call: TRBJ2-7; cdr3_nt: TGTGCCAGCAGTGATCGGGACAGGGGGCGCGAGCAGTACTTC; cdr3_aa: CASSDRDRGREQYF
d_call: -; cdr3_length: 15; v_call: TRBV30; clone_size: -; j_call: TRBJ1-5; cdr3_nt: TGTGCCTGGAGTCCCGAAGGAAGTAGCAATCAGCCCCAGCATTTT; cdr3_aa: CAWSPEGSSNQPQHF
d_call: -; cdr3_length: 15; v_call: TRBV5-6; clone_size: -; j_call: TRBJ1-5; cdr3_nt: TGTGCCAGCAGCGGGGGACGGACGGGCAATCAGCCCCAGCATTTT; cdr3_aa: CASSGGRTGNQPQHF
d_call: -; cdr3_length: 15; v_call: TRBV6-1; clone_size: -; j_call: TRBJ1-2; cdr3_nt: TGTGCCAGCAGTGAATCCCTGACAGCCCTCTATGGCTACACCTTC; cdr3_aa: CASSESLTALYGYTF
d_call: TRBD2; cdr3_length: 13; v_call: TRBV29-1; clone_size: few; j_call: TRBJ2-3; cdr3_nt: TGCAGCGTTGAAGAGGTGGCTAGCGGGGAGCAGTATTTT; cdr3_aa: CSVEEVASGEQYF
d_call: TRBD1; cdr3_length: 14; v_call: TRBV11-3; clone_size: -; j_call: TRBJ2-7; cdr3_nt: TGTGCCAGCAGCCGATGGACAGGGACCTACGAGCAGTACTTC; cdr3_aa: CASSRWTGTYEQYF
d_call: TRBD1; cdr3_length: 14; v_call: TRBV29-1; clone_size: -; j_call: TRBJ2-1; cdr3_nt: TGCAGCGTTGAGAAGGGCAGGGGGTACAATGAGCAGTTCTTC; cdr3_aa: CSVEKGRGYNEQFF
d_call: TRBD1; cdr3_length: 16; v_call: TRBV10-3; clone_size: -; j_call: TRBJ1-1; cdr3_nt: TGTGCCATCACTCCCGGACAGGGAATGGGGGACACTGAAGCTTTCTTT; cdr3_aa: CAITPGQGMGDTEAFF
d_call: -; cdr3_length: 13; v_call: TRBV5-1; clone_size: -; j_call: TRBJ1-1; cdr3_nt: TGCGCCAGCAGCTTGCTGCGGGTCTCTGAAGCTTTCTTT; cdr3_aa: CASSLLRVSEAFF
d_call: TRBD1; cdr3_length: 14; v_call: TRBV28; clone_size: -; j_call: TRBJ2-7; cdr3_nt: TGTGCCAGCAGCCCTCCTGACAGGGGTTACGAGCAGTACTTC; cdr3_aa: CASSPPDRGYEQYF
d_call: -; cdr3_length: 15; v_call: TRBV6-1; clone_size: -; j_call: TRBJ1-2; cdr3_nt: TGTGCCAGCAGTGATTTTTGGGACGCCAACTATGGCTACACCTTC; cdr3_aa: CASSDFWDANYGYTF
d_call: -; cdr3_length: 14; v_call: TRBV18; clone_size: -; j_call: TRBJ1-1; cdr3_nt: TGTGCCAGCTCACGTACTAGGGGCGAAACTGAAGCTTTCTTT; cdr3_aa: CASSRTRGETEAFF
d_call: TRBD1; cdr3_length: 16; v_call: TRBV6-5; clone_size: -; j_call: TRBJ2-5; cdr3_nt: TGTGCCAGCAGTTACTCAGCTACAGGGGGCGGAGAGACCCAGTACTTC; cdr3_aa: CASSYSATGGGETQYF
d_call: -; cdr3_length: 17; v_call: TRBV30; clone_size: -; j_call: TRBJ2-4; cdr3_nt: TGTGCCTGGAGCCTGGGAATTGGACAGTATGGCAAAAACATTCAGTACTTC; cdr3_aa: CAWSLGIGQYGKNIQYF
d_call: -; cdr3_length: 15; v_call: TRBV5-6; clone_size: -; j_call: TRBJ2-4; cdr3_nt: TGTGCCAGCAGCGTAGGGACTGAAGCCAAAAACATTCAGTACTTC; cdr3_aa: CASSVGTEAKNIQYF
d_call: -; cdr3_length: 12; v_call: TRBV6-5; clone_size: -; j_call: TRBJ2-1; cdr3_nt: TGTGCCAGCAGTTCCCTAGGGTTCGAGCAGTTCTTC; cdr3_aa: CASSSLGFEQFF
d_call: -; cdr3_length: 13; v_call: TRBV30; clone_size: -; j_call: TRBJ1-4; cdr3_nt: TGTGCCTGGAGTGGCCAGCTTAATGAAAAACTGTTTTTT; cdr3_aa: CAWSGQLNEKLFF
d_call: TRBD1; cdr3_length: 16; v_call: TRBV6-4; clone_size: -; j_call: TRBJ1-1; cdr3_nt: TGTGCCAGCAGTGACAGCCGGGACAGGCCGATCACTGAAGCTTTCTTT; cdr3_aa: CASSDSRDRPITEAFF
d_call: -; cdr3_length: 11; v_call: TRBV23-1; clone_size: -; j_call: TRBJ1-2; cdr3_nt: TGCGCCAGCAGAGAATTATGGGGCTACACCTTC; cdr3_aa: CASRELWGYTF
d_call: TRBD2; cdr3_length: 15; v_call: TRBV2; clone_size: -; j_call: TRBJ2-3; cdr3_nt: TGTGCCAGCAGTCCCGGACTAGCTGCCGGAGATACGCAGTATTTT; cdr3_aa: CASSPGLAAGDTQYF
d_call: TRBD1; cdr3_length: 17; v_call: TRBV19; clone_size: -; j_call: TRBJ1-2; cdr3_nt: TGTGCCAGTAGTATAGATCTGAGTACGGGACAGGGAACTGGCTACACCTTC; cdr3_aa: CASSIDLSTGQGTGYTF
d_call: -; cdr3_length: 16; v_call: TRBV10-3; clone_size: -; j_call: TRBJ2-3; cdr3_nt: TGTGCCATCAGTGATCCGGGACCTCCTCGCACAGATACGCAGTATTTT; cdr3_aa: CAISDPGPPRTDTQYF
d_call: TRBD2; cdr3_length: 20; v_call: TRBV6-1; clone_size: few; j_call: TRBJ2-7; cdr3_nt: TGTGCCAGCAGTGAAGCGTGGGAGGGACTAGCGACAAAGAGCTCCTACGAGCAGTACTTC; cdr3_aa: CASSEAWEGLATKSSYEQYF